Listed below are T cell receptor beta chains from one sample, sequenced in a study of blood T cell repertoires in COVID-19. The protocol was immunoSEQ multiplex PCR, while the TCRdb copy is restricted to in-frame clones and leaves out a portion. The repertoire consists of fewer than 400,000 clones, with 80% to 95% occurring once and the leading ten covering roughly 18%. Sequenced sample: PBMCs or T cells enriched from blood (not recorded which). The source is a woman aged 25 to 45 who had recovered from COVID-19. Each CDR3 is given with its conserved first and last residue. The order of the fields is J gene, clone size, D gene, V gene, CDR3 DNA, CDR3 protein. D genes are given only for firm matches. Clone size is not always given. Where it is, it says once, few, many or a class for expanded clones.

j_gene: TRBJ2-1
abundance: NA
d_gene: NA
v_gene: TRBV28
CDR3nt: TGTGCCAGCAGTTTGACTACCTACAATGAGCAGTTCTTC
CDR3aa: CASSLTTYNEQFF

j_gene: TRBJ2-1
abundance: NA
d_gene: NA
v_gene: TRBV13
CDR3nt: TGTGCCAGCAGCTTCCAACAGCCCTACAATGAGCAGTTCTTC
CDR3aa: CASSFQQPYNEQFF

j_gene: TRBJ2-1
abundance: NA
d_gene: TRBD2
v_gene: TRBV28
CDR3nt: TGTGCCAGCACCTCCCCCAGGGGACTAGCGGGTACCTACAATGAGCAGTTCTTC
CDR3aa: CASTSPRGLAGTYNEQFF

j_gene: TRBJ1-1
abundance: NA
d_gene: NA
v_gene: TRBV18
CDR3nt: TGTGCCAGCTCACCTTGGCAGAACACTGAAGCTTTCTTT
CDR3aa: CASSPWQNTEAFF

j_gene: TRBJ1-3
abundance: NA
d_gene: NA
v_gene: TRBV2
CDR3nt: TGTGCCAGCAGTGTACGAGTAGCGGGAAACACCATATATTTT
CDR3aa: CASSVRVAGNTIYF

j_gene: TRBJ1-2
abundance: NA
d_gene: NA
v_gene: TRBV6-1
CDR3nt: TGTGCCAGCAGTGAAGGCGGCAGGGCTGGGGGCTACACCTTC
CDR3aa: CASSEGGRAGGYTF

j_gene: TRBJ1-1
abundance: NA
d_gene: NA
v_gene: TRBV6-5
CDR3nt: TGTGCCACCCCCCCACGACAGTGGGCTTTCTTT
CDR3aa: CATPPRQWAFF

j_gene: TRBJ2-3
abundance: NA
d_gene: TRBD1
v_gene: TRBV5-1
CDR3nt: TGCGCCAGCAGCCAGGGACAGGGCACAGATACGCAGTATTTT
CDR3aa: CASSQGQGTDTQYF

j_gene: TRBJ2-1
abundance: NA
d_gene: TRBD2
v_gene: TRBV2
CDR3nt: TGTGCCAGCAGGCCCCTAGCGGGGGGTGGGGGTGAGCAGTTCTTC
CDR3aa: CASRPLAGGGGEQFF

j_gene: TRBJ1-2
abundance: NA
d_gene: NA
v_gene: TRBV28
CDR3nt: TGTGCCCCCCCAATGGGAGGTTCGAGTAACTATGGCTACACCTTC
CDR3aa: CAPPMGGSSNYGYTF

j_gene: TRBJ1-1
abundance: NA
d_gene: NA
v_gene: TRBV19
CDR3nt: TGTGCCAGTAGGAGCCCGCTCGGGGGAGTGTACACTGAAGCTTTCTTT
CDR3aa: CASRSPLGGVYTEAFF

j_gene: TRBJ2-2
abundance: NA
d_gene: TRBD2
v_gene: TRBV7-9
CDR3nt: TGTGCCAGCAGCTTAGGGGGACTAGCGTTCGCCGGGGAGCTGTTTTTT
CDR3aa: CASSLGGLAFAGELFF

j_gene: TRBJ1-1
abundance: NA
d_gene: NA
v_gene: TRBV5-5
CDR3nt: TGTGCCAGCCGCGCCGGGACATCGAACACTGAAGCTTTCTTT
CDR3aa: CASRAGTSNTEAFF

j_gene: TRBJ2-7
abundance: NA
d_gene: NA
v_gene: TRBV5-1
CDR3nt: TGCGCCAGCAGCTTGGGGGGCCCCTACGAGCAGTACTTC
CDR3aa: CASSLGGPYEQYF

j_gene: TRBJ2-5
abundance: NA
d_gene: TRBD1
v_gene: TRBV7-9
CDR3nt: TGTGCCAGCAGCCCGGGACAGGGAGGGAGCGAGACCCAGTACTTC
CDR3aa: CASSPGQGGSETQYF

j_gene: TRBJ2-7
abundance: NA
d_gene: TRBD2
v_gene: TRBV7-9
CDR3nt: TGTGCCAGCAGCTTAGGAGGGCTAGCGGGTCCCTACGAGCAGTACTTC
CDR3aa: CASSLGGLAGPYEQYF

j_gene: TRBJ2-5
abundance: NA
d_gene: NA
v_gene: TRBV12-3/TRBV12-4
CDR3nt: TGTGCCAGCAGCCTACTATCACAAGAGACCCAGTACTTC
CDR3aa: CASSLLSQETQYF

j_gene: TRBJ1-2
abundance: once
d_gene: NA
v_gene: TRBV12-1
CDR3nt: TGTGCCAGCAGCTCCCGGGACAGAAGATATGGCTACACCTTC
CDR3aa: CASSSRDRRYGYTF

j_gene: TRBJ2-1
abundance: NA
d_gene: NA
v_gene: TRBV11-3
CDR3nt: TGTGCCAGCAGCCAAACGGGAGTCAATGAGCAGTTCTTC
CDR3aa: CASSQTGVNEQFF

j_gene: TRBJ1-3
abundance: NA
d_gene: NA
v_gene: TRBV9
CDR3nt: TGTGCCAGCAGCGGTGAGAATCGAAACACCATATATTTT
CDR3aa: CASSGENRNTIYF

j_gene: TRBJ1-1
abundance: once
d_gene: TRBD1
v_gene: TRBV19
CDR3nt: TGTGCCAGTAGTATTGGGACAGGGGGGCCGCCACCTGAAGCTTTCTTT
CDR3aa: CASSIGTGGPPPEAFF

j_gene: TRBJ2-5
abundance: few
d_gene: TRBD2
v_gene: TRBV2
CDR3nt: TGTGCCAGCAGTACTAGCGGACAAGAGACCCAGTACTTC
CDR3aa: CASSTSGQETQYF

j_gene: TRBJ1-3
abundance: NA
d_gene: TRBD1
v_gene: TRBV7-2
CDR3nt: TGTGCCAGCAGCCATGGACAGGGTTTCTCTGGAAACACCATATATTTT
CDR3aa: CASSHGQGFSGNTIYF

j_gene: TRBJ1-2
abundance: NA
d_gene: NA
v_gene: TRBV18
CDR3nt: TGTGCCAGCTCACCACCTCAGGGCCAAAGCTATGGCTACACCTTC
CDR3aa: CASSPPQGQSYGYTF

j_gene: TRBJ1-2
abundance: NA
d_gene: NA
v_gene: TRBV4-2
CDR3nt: TGTGCCAGCAGCCAAGATCACGGAACAGAAATTTATGGCTACACCTTC
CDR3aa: CASSQDHGTEIYGYTF

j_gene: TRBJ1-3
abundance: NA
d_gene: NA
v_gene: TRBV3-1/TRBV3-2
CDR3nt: TGTGCCAGCAGCCCGAGACACCTTCCCTCTGGAAACACCATATATTTT
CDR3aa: CASSPRHLPSGNTIYF

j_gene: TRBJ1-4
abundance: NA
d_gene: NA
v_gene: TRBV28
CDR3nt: TGTGCCAGCAGTTTCCAGATTAATGAAAAACTGTTTTTT
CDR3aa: CASSFQINEKLFF

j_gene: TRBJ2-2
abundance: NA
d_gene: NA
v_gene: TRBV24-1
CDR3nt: TGTGCCACCAGTCAGGACATCGCGAACACCGGGGAGCTGTTTTTT
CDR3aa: CATSQDIANTGELFF

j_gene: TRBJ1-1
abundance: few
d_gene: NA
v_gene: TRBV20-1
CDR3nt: TGCAGTGCTAGTAAGCCGGGTGAGGGTGAAGCTTTCTTT
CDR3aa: CSASKPGEGEAFF

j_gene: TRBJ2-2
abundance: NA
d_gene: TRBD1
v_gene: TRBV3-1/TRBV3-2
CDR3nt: TGTGCCAGCCGGACAGGGGCTAACACCGGGGAGCTGTTTTTT
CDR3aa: CASRTGANTGELFF

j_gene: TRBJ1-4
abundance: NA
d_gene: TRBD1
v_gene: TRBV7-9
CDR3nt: TGTGCCAGCAGCCCCCAGGGGGCGTTCTCTAATGAAAAACTGTTTTTT
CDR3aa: CASSPQGAFSNEKLFF

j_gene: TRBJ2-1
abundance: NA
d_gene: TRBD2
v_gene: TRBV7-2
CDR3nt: TGTGCCAGCAGCTTAGCGCGACTAGCGGGAGCCTACAATGAGCAGTTCTTC
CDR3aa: CASSLARLAGAYNEQFF

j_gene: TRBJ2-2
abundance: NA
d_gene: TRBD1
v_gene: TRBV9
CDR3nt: TGTGCCAGCAGCCCCCGGACAGGAAACACCGGGGAGCTGTTTTTT
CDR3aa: CASSPRTGNTGELFF

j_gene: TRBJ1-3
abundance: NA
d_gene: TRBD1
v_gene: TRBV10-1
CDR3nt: TGCGCCAGCAGTAGTCGACAGGGGACGAACTCTGGAAACACCATATATTTT
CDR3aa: CASSSRQGTNSGNTIYF

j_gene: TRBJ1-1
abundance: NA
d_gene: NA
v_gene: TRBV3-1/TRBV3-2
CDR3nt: TGTGCCAGCAGCCCGGGACAACCGGGCACTGAAGCTTTCTTT
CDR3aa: CASSPGQPGTEAFF

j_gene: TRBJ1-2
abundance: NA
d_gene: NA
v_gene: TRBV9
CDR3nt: TGTGCCAGCAGCGTAGGTTGGGGCCATGGCTACACCTTC
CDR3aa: CASSVGWGHGYTF

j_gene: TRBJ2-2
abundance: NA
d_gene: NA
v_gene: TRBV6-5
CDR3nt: TGTGCCAGCACTAGGGGTACCGGGGAGCTGTTTTTT
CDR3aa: CASTRGTGELFF

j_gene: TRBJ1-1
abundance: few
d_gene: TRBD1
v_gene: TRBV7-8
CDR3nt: TGTGCCAGCAGCTTAGGGGACAGGGGTCAGGGAGCTTTCTTT
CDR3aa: CASSLGDRGQGAFF

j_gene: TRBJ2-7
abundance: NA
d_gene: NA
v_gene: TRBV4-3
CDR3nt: TGCGCCAGCAGCCCTGACCACCTATCCGACTACTACGAGCAGTACTTC
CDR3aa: CASSPDHLSDYYEQYF

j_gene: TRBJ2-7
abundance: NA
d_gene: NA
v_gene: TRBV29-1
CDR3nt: TGCAGCGTTGAAGCGGACAGCTCCTACGAGCAGTACTTC
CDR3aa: CSVEADSSYEQYF

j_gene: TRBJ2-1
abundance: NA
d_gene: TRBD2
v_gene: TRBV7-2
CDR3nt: TGTGCCAGCACCCGTTGGGGGGGAAATGAGCAGTTCTTC
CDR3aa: CASTRWGGNEQFF

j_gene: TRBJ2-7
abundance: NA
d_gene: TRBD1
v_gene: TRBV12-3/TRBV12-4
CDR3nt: TGTGCCAGCCAAGACGACAGGGCTGGCGAGCAGTACTTC
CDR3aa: CASQDDRAGEQYF

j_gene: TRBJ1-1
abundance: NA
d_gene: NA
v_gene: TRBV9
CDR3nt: TGTGCCAGCAGCGTAGGGGGAGCAACTGAAGCTTTCTTT
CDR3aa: CASSVGGATEAFF

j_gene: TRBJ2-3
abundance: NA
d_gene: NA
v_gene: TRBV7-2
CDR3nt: TGTGCCAGCAGCTCGTCGTTGTGGGGGGGCGCAGCAGATACGCAGTATTTT
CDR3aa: CASSSSLWGGAADTQYF

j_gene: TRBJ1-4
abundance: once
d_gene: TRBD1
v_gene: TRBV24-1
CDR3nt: TGTGCCACCAGTGCCCGGGACAGCTTAGCATCTAATGAAAAACTGTTTTTT
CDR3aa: CATSARDSLASNEKLFF

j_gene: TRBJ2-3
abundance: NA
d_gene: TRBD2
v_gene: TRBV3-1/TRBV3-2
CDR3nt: TGTGCCAGCAGCCAAGATGAACTAGCGGTGCCAGATACGCAGTATTTT
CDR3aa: CASSQDELAVPDTQYF

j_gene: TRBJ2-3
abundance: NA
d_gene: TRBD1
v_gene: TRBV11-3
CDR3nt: TGTGCCAGCAGCTCAGGGGGACCCACAGATACGCAGTATTTT
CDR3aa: CASSSGGPTDTQYF

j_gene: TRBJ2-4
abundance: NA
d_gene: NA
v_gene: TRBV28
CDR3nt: TGTGCCAGCAGGGCAGGGGACTATACCAAAAACATTCAGTACTTC
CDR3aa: CASRAGDYTKNIQYF

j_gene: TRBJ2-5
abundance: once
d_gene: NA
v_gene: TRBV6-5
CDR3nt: TGTGCCAGCAGACGGTCGGTCGGGTTAGGGACCCAGTACTTC
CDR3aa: CASRRSVGLGTQYF

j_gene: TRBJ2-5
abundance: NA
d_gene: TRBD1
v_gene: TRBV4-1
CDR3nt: TGCGCCAGCAGCCCGGGACAGTTCCAAGAGACCCAGTACTTC
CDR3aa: CASSPGQFQETQYF

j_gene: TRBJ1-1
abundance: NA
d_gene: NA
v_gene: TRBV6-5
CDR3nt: TGTGCCAGCAGTTACCCAGGGTACACTGAAGCTTTCTTT
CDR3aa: CASSYPGYTEAFF

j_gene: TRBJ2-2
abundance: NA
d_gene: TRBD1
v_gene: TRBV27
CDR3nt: TGTGCCAGCAGTTCCAGGGGGCACGGGGAGCTGTTTTTT
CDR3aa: CASSSRGHGELFF

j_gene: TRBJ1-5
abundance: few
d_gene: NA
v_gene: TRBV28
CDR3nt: TGTGCCAGCAGTTTGGGGGGGCAGGGCGGACGGCCCCAGCATTTT
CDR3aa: CASSLGGQGGRPQHF

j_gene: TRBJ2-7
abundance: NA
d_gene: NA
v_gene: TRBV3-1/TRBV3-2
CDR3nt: TGTGCCAGCAGCCTAGATTCGGGGGGCCCCTACGAGCAGTACTTC
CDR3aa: CASSLDSGGPYEQYF

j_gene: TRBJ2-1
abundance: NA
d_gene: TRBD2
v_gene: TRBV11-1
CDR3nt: TGTGCCAGCAGCTTAAGTCTAGCGGGACTGGTGGAGCAGTTCTTC
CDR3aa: CASSLSLAGLVEQFF